One sample yielded the 23 T cell receptor beta chains listed below, sequenced in a study of cytomegalovirus exposure and HLA in healthy donors. A multiplex PCR was run with 60 Vbeta primers and 13 Jbeta primers. Clones were read by immunoSEQ multiplex PCR, and TCRdb kept only the in-frame ones, dropping some. The data show about 97,000 clones, around a tenth seen once. Material for sequencing was PBMCs. The source of these receptors is a man aged 50-60 years in good health and CMV-seropositive.

This clone was observed a few times. The gene calls are TRBV6-5 and TRBJ1-1, with D perhaps matching TRBD1 (6 bases). The CDR3 loop spans 13 amino acids. V was pared by 7 bases and J by 1 base, with 10 bases between. Germline loops: CDR1 MNHEY, CDR2 SVGAGI. CDR3 loop: CASTRDKNTEAFF. CDR3 coding DNA: TGTGCCAGCACCCGGGACAAGAACACTGAAGCTTTCTTT.

This clone was counted a few times. The chain uses TRBV19 and TRBJ2-7, with TRBD1 identical over 9 bases. Losses at the gene ends were 3 bases for V and 6 bases for J; bases not matched to a gene: 6. Germline-derived CDR1 and CDR2 are LNHDA and SQIVND (reference sequence). The CDR3 consists of 14 residues. CDR3 amino acids: CASSIGTGSAEQYF. Here the CDR3 DNA reads TGTGCCAGTAGTATTGGGACAGGGTCGGCCGAGCAGTACTTC.

This chain links TRBV5-6 with TRBJ2-1; 10 bases are a match to TRBD2. Germline loops: CDR1 SGHDT, CDR2 YYEEEE. The CDR3 covers 18 residues. With 3 bases clipped from V and 3 bases from J, the junction kept 12 bases outside the gene matches. This chain's CDR3 is CASSSWTSGELFYNEQFF. The DNA of the CDR3 is TGTGCCAGCAGCTCGTGGACTAGCGGAGAATTATTCTACAATGAGCAGTTCTTC.

The V gene is TRBV14, the J gene TRBJ1-1; tentative D call: TRBD1 (6 bases). This CDR3 region has 15 residues. V lost 6 bases to trimming and J lost 1 base, with 15 bases between them. From germline, CDR1 is SGHDN and CDR2 FVKESK. CDR3 in amino acids: CASSHHTGKNTEAFF. DNA for the CDR3: TGTGCCAGCAGTCATCATACAGGGAAGAACACTGAAGCTTTCTTT.

This clone was detected only a few times. CDR3 loop: CASSVGATGEQYF. The CDR3 coding sequence is TGTGCCAGCAGCGTAGGAGCCACGGGGGAGCAGTACTTC. V is TRBV7-9 and J is TRBJ2-7, with D perhaps matching TRBD2 (5 bases). The germline V gene has CDR1 SEHNR and CDR2 FQNEAQ (reference sequence). CDR3 length: 13 residues. Trimming left V 5 bases short and J 7 bases short, with 15 bases between.

V usage is TRBV30 and J usage is TRBJ2-1, with 8 bases lining up with TRBD2. CDR1 GTSNPN and CDR2 SVGIG come from the germline V gene (reference sequence). J lost 7 bases, V lost 1 base, and 12 bases had no gene match. This CDR3 region has 16 residues. The CDR3 DNA sequence: TGTGCCTGGAGTGAATTTCCCAGCGGGAGAAATAATGAGCAGTTCTTC. Its protein is CAWSEFPSGRNNEQFF.

This clone was picked up a small number of times. The gene calls are TRBV5-4 and TRBJ1-2; 7 positions agree with TRBD1. Germline loops: CDR1 SGHNT, CDR2 YYREEE (reference sequence). The ends lost 0 bases at V and 7 bases at J; junction bases unmatched: 6. The CDR3 contains 14 residues. CDR3 amino acids: CASSLGQGVGGYTF. CDR3 nucleotides: TGTGCCAGCAGCTTGGGACAGGGCGTGGGTGGCTACACCTTC.

As for this clone: The conserved phenylalanine or tryptophan normally closing the CDR3 is absent here, so this likely arose from a read error. The genes are TRBV7-9 and TRBJ1-2; 11 nucleotides match TRBD1. Germline V gene sequence: CDR1 SEHNR, CDR2 FQNEAQ (reference sequence). The J segment lost 4 bases and the V segment lost 4 bases, leaving 5 bases of the junction unmatched. This CDR3 region has 15 residues. The CDR3 loop reads CASSSGQGAIYGYTV. The CDR3 DNA reads TGTGCCAGCAGCTCTGGACAGGGGGCGATCTATGGCTACACCGTC.

This clone has ten or more counts. V is TRBV30 and J is TRBJ1-2, with TRBD1 matching 9 bases. With V trimmed by 4 bases and J by 5 bases, 11 bases remained unmatched. The CDR3 consists of 15 residues. Germline CDR1 is GTSNPN and CDR2 is SVGIG (reference sequence). CDR3 region: CAWKRDRALWYGYTF. The CDR3 DNA follows: TGTGCCTGGAAAAGGGACAGGGCTCTATGGTATGGCTACACCTTC. Together with reference TRBV30 and TRBJ1-2, the CDR3 gives the full variable domain: SQTIHQWPATLVQPVGSPLSLECTVEGTSNPNLYWYRQAAGRGLQLLFYSVGIGQISSEVPQNLSASRPQDRQFILSSKKLLLSDSGFYLCAWKRDRALWYGYTFGSGTRLTVV.

This clone was recorded a few times. The V gene is TRBV9, the J gene TRBJ2-1, with 8 positions matching TRBD2. The CDR3 is made up of 15 amino acids. The ends lost 7 bases at V and 5 bases at J; junction bases unmatched: 11. Germline V gives CDR1 SGDLS, CDR2 YYNGEE. The CDR3 nucleotides are TGTGCCAGCGAGGGGGGGCTAGCGGGCCACAATGAGCAGTTCTTC. It specifies CASEGGLAGHNEQFF.

This clone was counted between two and nine times. The J gene is TRBJ1-1, the V gene TRBV2, with D perhaps matching TRBD1 (6 bases). The V gene's germline CDR1 is SNHLY and CDR2 FYNNEI. This CDR3 is 15 amino acids long. V was shortened by 7 bases and J by 1 base, with 16 bases between the two germline ends. The CDR3 DNA sequence: TGTGCCAGCACCGTGGACAGAAGTCAGAACACTGAAGCTTTCTTT. It specifies CASTVDRSQNTEAFF.

This clone was detected only a few times. The chain joins TRBV11-2 to TRBJ1-5; tentative D call: TRBD1 (5 bases). Between the trimmed V and J ends, which lost 5 bases and 3 bases, there was a span of 14 bases. The CDR3 runs 15 residues. Germline V gene lookup returns CDR1 SGHAT and CDR2 FQNNGV. CDR3 coding DNA: TGTGCCAGCAGCATACGGCGGGGGGTCAATCAGCCCCAGCATTTT. Translation gives CASSIRRGVNQPQHF.

This chain joins TRBV5-1 and TRBJ2-3; 8 nucleotides align to TRBD2. Germline loops: CDR1 SGHRS, CDR2 YFSETQ. The CDR3 is 18 amino acids. Trimming removed 2 bases from V and 0 bases from J; junction bases left unmatched: 11. The CDR3 loop reads CASSLSRGSGSSTDTQYF. For the CDR3, the DNA is TGCGCCAGCAGCTTAAGTCGAGGGAGCGGGAGTAGCACAGATACGCAGTATTTT. Full variable domain (outside the CDR3, taken from reference TRBV5-1 and TRBJ2-3): KAGVTQTPRYLIKTRGQQVTLSCSPISGHRSVSWYQQTPGQGLQFLFEYFSETQRNKGNFPGRFSGRQFSNSRSEMNVSTLELGDSALYLCASSLSRGSGSSTDTQYFGPGTRLTVL.

This clone has more than one count but fewer than ten. The rearrangement joins TRBV6-6 to TRBJ2-1, with 9 bases lining up with TRBD1. Germline trimming cut 6 bases from V and 5 bases from J; bases unmatched to any gene: 8. Germline V gene sequence: CDR1 MNHNY, CDR2 SVGAGI (reference sequence). The CDR3 consists of 15 residues. The CDR3 sequence is CASSLSGTGNNEQFF. CDR3 DNA: TGTGCCAGCAGCCTCTCAGGGACAGGGAACAATGAGCAGTTCTTC.

The rearrangement joins TRBV6-5 to TRBJ2-1; D possibly corresponds to TRBD1 (5 bases). Germline-derived CDR1 and CDR2 are MNHEY and SVGAGI. V was pared by 5 bases and J by 6 bases, with 17 bases between. The CDR3 length is 15 residues. CDR3 region: CASSTLRGVSNEQFF. In DNA form, the CDR3 reads TGTGCCAGCAGTACGCTTAGGGGTGTAAGCAATGAGCAGTTCTTC.

This clone has just a few counts. The chain couples TRBV4-1 to TRBJ1-4; D gene unclear. V lost 0 bases to trimming and J lost 5 bases, with 25 bases between them. Per the germline V gene, CDR1 is MGHRA and CDR2 is YSYEKL. CDR3 length equals 20 residues. For the CDR3, the DNA is TGCGCCAGCAGCCAAGATATTACGAGGGTTGTGGTCATAGAAAATGAAAAACTGTTTTTT. Residues: CASSQDITRVVVIENEKLFF.

The chain has TRBV5-4 and TRBJ2-2, with TRBD2 matching 11 bases. The trim removed 3 bases at V and 7 bases at J, leaving 2 bases unmatched. The CDR3 consists of 14 residues. In germline, CDR1 is SGHNT, CDR2 YYREEE (reference sequence). The CDR3 DNA reads as TGTGCCAGCAGCTCACTAGCGGGAGTCGGGGAGCTGTTTTTT. Its protein product is CASSSLAGVGELFF.

This clone occurred a few times. The CDR3 region has the DNA TGTGCCAGCAGTTTATCGGGGCAGGGAGGTTCACCCCTCCACTTT. Residues: CASSLSGQGGSPLHF. The chain joins TRBV27 to TRBJ1-6; D might be TRBD1 (5 bases). This CDR3 contains 15 residues. Germline V gene lookup returns CDR1 MNHEY and CDR2 SMNVEV (reference sequence). The V and J ends lost 0 bases and 9 bases respectively, with 12 bases between them.

This clone was counted between two and nine times. The rearrangement uses TRBV9 and TRBJ2-3; no reliable D call. This CDR3 spans 15 amino acids. Per the germline V gene, CDR1 is SGDLS and CDR2 is YYNGEE. The V end lost 0 bases, the J end lost 0 bases, and 8 bases lay between the germline ends. This CDR3 reads CASSVAKFSTDTQYF. CDR3 DNA: TGTGCCAGCAGCGTAGCTAAATTTAGCACAGATACGCAGTATTTT. The full variable domain, completed using reference TRBV9 and TRBJ2-3, is DSGVTQTPKHLITATGQRVTLRCSPRSGDLSVYWYQQSLDQGLQFLIQYYNGEERAKGNILERFSAQQFPDLHSELNLSSLELGDSALYFCASSVAKFSTDTQYFGPGTRLTVL.

The J gene is TRBJ2-1, the V gene TRBV5-1; 11 bases line up with TRBD2. This CDR3 has 16 amino acids. Germline CDR1 reads SGHRS; CDR2 reads YFSETQ. V was clipped by 4 bases and J by 3 bases; unmatched bases: 6. CDR3 in amino acids: CASSGGLADNYNEQFF. CDR3 nucleotides: TGCGCCAGCAGCGGGGGACTAGCGGATAACTACAATGAGCAGTTCTTC.

The chain combines TRBV6-5 with TRBJ2-2; the D is unclear. The ends were cut back, 6 bases at V and 0 bases at J, with 11 bases in the middle. Germline loops: CDR1 MNHEY, CDR2 SVGAGI. The CDR3 is 15 residues long. The CDR3 here is CASRLRFANTGELFF. Written as DNA, the CDR3 is TGTGCCAGCAGACTCAGGTTCGCGAACACCGGGGAGCTGTTTTTT.

This clone was observed a few times. The rearrangement uses TRBV4-1 and TRBJ2-5; no reliable D call. From germline, CDR1 is MGHRA and CDR2 YSYEKL. Between the trimmed V and J ends, which lost 1 base and 2 bases, there was a span of 5 bases. This CDR3 spans 13 amino acids. CDR3 loop: CASSQGQQETQYF. The DNA of the CDR3 is TGCGCCAGCAGCCAAGGGCAACAAGAGACCCAGTACTTC.

This clone was detected only a few times. The chain links TRBV5-4 to TRBJ2-7, with a tentative D call TRBD2 (6 bases). CDR1 is SGHNT and CDR2 is YYREEE in the germline V gene (reference sequence). Between the trimmed V and J ends, which lost 0 bases and 1 base, there was a span of 14 bases. The CDR3 runs 16 residues. The chain's CDR3 is CASSLGSGLPSYEQYF. The CDR3 DNA reads as TGTGCCAGCAGCTTGGGGTCGGGACTTCCATCCTACGAGCAGTACTTC.